What follows is one TCR beta chain and its context. The target antigen is unknown. Trimming took off 5 bases at V and 1 base at J, with 11 bases between the two ends. CDR3 length: 15 amino acids. Germline assignment: CDR1 SGHVS and CDR2 FNYEAQ. The source of the sample is a study of cytomegalovirus exposure and HLA in healthy donors. Study as a whole: Within the Caucasian-associated ancestry cluster were more than 75% of the roughly 380 genotyped donors.

Amplification used 60 Vbeta primers and 13 Jbeta primers. Produced via immunoSEQ multiplex PCR; TCRdb's table is partial and in-frame only. The sample contains about 110,000 clones, under 85% of which appear only once. Overall study findings and caveats: It was reported in a later analysis that an Asian-associated ancestry cluster showed fewer N-insertions than the 666-donor mean. Near-uniform donor sequencing depth was presumed by presence/absence analyses. Later analysis demonstrated an association between a missense DCLRE1C variant and TCR beta V- and J-gene trimming.

J is TRBJ2-2 and V is TRBV7-6, with a possible D match to TRBD2 (6 bases). The material sequenced was PBMCs. The TCR was taken from a woman in her 40s in good health and CMV-seropositive. In DNA form, the CDR3 reads TGTGCCAGCAGCCCTATCGGGGGGAACACCGGGGAGCTGTTTTTT. Encoded protein: CASSPIGGNTGELFF.